These 9 T cell receptor beta chains were sequenced from one sample in a study of CXCR3-negative and CXCR3-positive naive CD8 T cells (dated by TCRdb to between 2018 and 2020). For sequencing, a NextSeq 550 was employed. The Human TCR Profiling Kit (MiLaboratory) was used to prepare UMI-labeled 5' RACE TRB cDNA libraries. The reads, reprocessed by TCRdb, yield one row per CDR3 protein sequence and no DNA. The sample has some 140,000 distinct CDR3 sequences on record. In total, the top ten clones hold approximately 0.51% of the sample. Their cognate antigens are unknown. Overall results and qualifications from the work: TRB CDR3s from CXCR3-positive naive cells showed higher hydrophobicity (lower Kidera factor 4), lower energy, and higher strength and volume indices than CXCR3-negative naive cells.

The sequencing input was naive CXCR3+ CD8+ T cells from blood. Taken with the paper, the label for cell subset or site translates to: CD45RO-CCR7+CD27+CD95- naive CD8+ T cells expressing CXCR3 (TNR3+). The receptors shown here come from a human donor in good health. Some clones in this sample may be carry-over from other donors' samples.

The chain combines TRBV4-1 with TRBJ2-3. This CDR3 is 11 amino acids long. From germline, CDR1 is MGHRA and CDR2 YSYEKL. The CDR3 sequence: CASSRTDTQYF.

The chain combines TRBV2 with TRBJ2-7; TCRdb designates TRBD1, a call that cannot be tested without DNA. Germline values: CDR1 SNHLY, CDR2 FYNNEI. The CDR3 contains 14 residues. This chain's CDR3 is CASSVTGGFYEQYF.

The V and J genes are TRBV21-1 and TRBJ2-2; as DNA is missing, the TRBD1 call by TCRdb cannot be tested. TRBV21-1 counts as a pseudogene. The CDR3 sequence is 16 residues long. CDR3 loop: CASSKTGTGNTGELFF.

V gene TRBV2 combines with J gene TRBJ2-5. Per germline, CDR1 SNHLY and CDR2 FYNNEI. The CDR3 is 15 residues long. The CDR3 is CASGALGTYQETQYF.

V and J are TRBV5-6 and TRBJ2-7; TCRdb picks TRBD1, but there is no DNA to check that call. Per the germline V gene, CDR1 is SGHDT and CDR2 is YYEEEE. The CDR3 contains 15 residues. CDR3: CASSAGQGTSYEQYF.

The chain has TRBV7-8 and TRBJ2-5; the D call of TRBD1 rests on TCRdb alone, since no DNA is present to check it. The germline V gene has CDR1 SGHVS and CDR2 FQNEAQ. This CDR3 has 14 residues. The CDR3 sequence: CASSYGTDQETQYF.

The V and J genes are TRBV7-9 and TRBJ1-5. There are 12 residues in the CDR3. Germline assignment: CDR1 SEHNR and CDR2 FQNEAQ (reference sequence). The CDR3 sequence: CASSSVDEPQHF.

This chain uses TRBV5-4 with TRBJ1-1; TCRdb's D call of TRBD1 is untestable without DNA. Per the germline V gene, CDR1 is SGHNT and CDR2 is YYREEE (reference sequence). The CDR3 length is 16 residues. The CDR3 loop reads CASSPGVGAENTEAFF.

The chain joins TRBV4-3 to TRBJ2-4; TCRdb outputs TRBD1, but without DNA this stays unchecked. The CDR3 has 15 residues. Germline CDR1 and CDR2: LGHNA and YSLEER. CDR3 in amino acids: CASSPTGDPKNIQYF.